These 15 T cell receptor beta chains were sequenced from one sample in a study of blood T cell repertoires in COVID-19. Only in-frame clones appear in the TCRdb table, and some are missing; sequencing was by immunoSEQ multiplex PCR. Among fewer than 250,000 clones, around 85% were seen once, and the ten largest hold 3% to 4%. Sequenced sample: PBMCs or T cells enriched from blood (not recorded which). Receptors originate from a woman between 40 and 55 years old with acute COVID-19.

The CDR3 bases are TGTGCCAGCAGTGAGGGGATTCGCCAGGGCCCTAATGAAAAACTGTTTTTT. The encoded protein is CASSEGIRQGPNEKLFF. The chain links TRBV6-1 to TRBJ1-4, with D possibly being TRBD1 (5 bases). The CDR3 spans 17 residues. With 3 bases removed from V and 3 bases from J, the gap between germline ends came to 17 bases. Germline V gene data show CDR1 as MNHNS and CDR2 as SASEGT.

This clone was seen a handful of times. The chain is built from TRBV18 and TRBJ2-1; 7 bases agree with TRBD2. The V and J ends lost 5 bases and 3 bases, in that order; junction bases with no gene match: 10. CDR1 KGHSH and CDR2 LQKENI come from the germline V gene. The length of the CDR3 is 16 residues. The CDR3 coding sequence is TGTGCCAGCTCAACAAGAGCGGGACCAAACTACAATGAGCAGTTCTTC. This sequence encodes CASSTRAGPNYNEQFF.

The chain uses TRBV24-1 and TRBJ2-6; D is perhaps TRBD2 (5 bases). The CDR3 consists of 15 residues. Per germline, CDR1 KGHDR and CDR2 SFDVKD. Trimming removed 4 bases from V and 2 bases from J, with 8 bases in between. The CDR3, as DNA: TGTGCCACCAGTGAACGGGGAACTGGGGCCAACGTCCTGACTTTC. Translated, it gives CATSERGTGANVLTF.

This clone was recorded once. The genes are TRBV5-6 and TRBJ1-3; D possibly corresponds to TRBD1 (5 bases). With 5 bases removed from V and 3 bases from J, the gap between germline ends came to 12 bases. Germline V gene lookup returns CDR1 SGHDT and CDR2 YYEEEE. The CDR3 has 14 amino acids. The DNA of the CDR3 is TGTGCCAGCAGAGACAGCGGGTTTGGAAACACCATATATTTT. Its translation: CASRDSGFGNTIYF. The full variable domain, with the rest looked up from reference TRBV5-6 and TRBJ1-3, is DAGVTQSPTHLIKTRGQQVTLRCSPKSGHDTVSWYQQALGQGPQFIFQYYEEEERQRGNFPDRFSGHQFPNYSSELNVNALLLGDSALYLCASRDSGFGNTIYFGEGSWLTVV.

The V and J genes are TRBV28 and TRBJ2-1, with TRBD2 identical over 14 bases. The J segment lost 5 bases and the V segment lost 5 bases, leaving 11 bases of the junction unmatched. This CDR3 has 18 amino acids. In germline, CDR1 is MDHEN, CDR2 SYDVKM. The CDR3 is CASSTRPGLAGVDNEQFF. In DNA, the CDR3 is TGTGCCAGCAGTACCCGTCCGGGACTAGCGGGAGTTGACAATGAGCAGTTCTTC.

This chain connects TRBV5-1 to TRBJ2-7; possible D gene TRBD1, 6 bases. Germline CDR1 SGHRS, CDR2 YFSETQ. The V end lost 0 bases, the J end lost 3 bases, and 10 bases lay between the germline ends. The CDR3 extends over 14 amino acids. This chain's CDR3 is CASSLAGQNYEQYF. DNA for the CDR3: TGCGCCAGCAGCTTGGCCGGACAGAACTACGAGCAGTACTTC.

The chain uses TRBV7-9 and TRBJ2-2; TRBD2 agrees at 7 bases. CDR3 length equals 15 residues. V trimming: 0 bases; J trimming: 9 bases; junction bases outside the gene matches: 7. Germline V CDR1 and CDR2: SEHNR, FQNEAQ (reference sequence). The CDR3 sequence is CASSLAGGPNRELFF. CDR3 bases: TGTGCCAGCAGCTTAGCGGGAGGGCCAAATCGGGAGCTGTTTTTT.

This clone has only a few counts. The chain uses TRBV30 and TRBJ1-6; D not certain. The CDR3 runs 12 residues. CDR1 and CDR2 from the germline V gene are GTSNPN and SVGIG (reference sequence). Trimming stripped 4 bases from V and 5 bases from J, with 6 bases between. The CDR3 here is CAWTQNNSPLHF. CDR3 DNA: TGTGCCTGGACACAGAATAATTCACCCCTCCACTTT.

This clone was detected once. The rearrangement uses TRBV7-2 and TRBJ2-5; D gene uncertain. Germline values: CDR1 SGHTA, CDR2 FQGNSA. The CDR3 is 15 residues long. V was trimmed by 5 bases and J by 0 bases, leaving 13 bases between them. CDR3 sequence: CASSPRLLYQETQYF. CDR3 sequence (DNA): TGTGCCAGCAGCCCTCGACTGCTGTACCAAGAGACCCAGTACTTC. Looking up the rest from reference TRBV7-2 and TRBJ2-5 gives the full variable domain: GAGVSQSPSNKVTEKGKDVELRCDPISGHTALYWYRQSLGQGLEFLIYFQGNSAPDKSGLPSDRFSAERTGGSVSTLTIQRTQQEDSAVYLCASSPRLLYQETQYFGPGTRLLVL.

This chain connects TRBV2 to TRBJ2-7, with 7 bases matching TRBD2. Germline-derived CDR1 and CDR2 are SNHLY and FYNNEI. J was trimmed by 3 bases and V by 4 bases; bases with no gene match: 6. The CDR3 extends over 14 amino acids. In nucleotides, the CDR3 is TGTGCCAGCAGTGTTCGGCGGGACTACTACGAGCAGTACTTC. It yields the protein CASSVRRDYYEQYF.

This clone was seen only a few times. The chain uses TRBV7-9 and TRBJ1-2; TRBD1 is a possible D gene (5 bases). This CDR3 has 14 amino acids. Trimming pared 1 base from V and 4 bases from J, leaving 10 bases between. Germline V CDR1 and CDR2: SEHNR, FQNEAQ (reference sequence). The CDR3 DNA reads TGTGCCAGCAGCTTAGAGACAGAGACCTATGGCTACACCTTC. Protein product: CASSLETETYGYTF.

CDR3 coding DNA: TGTGCCAGCAGCTCGAGGGTAGCGGGAGGTTACAATGAGCAGTTCTTC. This codes for CASSSRVAGGYNEQFF. The V and J genes are TRBV5-6 and TRBJ2-1; the match to TRBD2 covers 10 bases. Trimming at V came to 3 bases and at J to 4 bases, leaving 7 bases not matched to a gene. This CDR3 region has 16 residues. The germline CDR1 and CDR2 sequences are SGHDT and YYEEEE.

This clone was detected once. The chain has TRBV5-4 and TRBJ2-7; D is uncertain. The V and J ends lost 3 bases and 1 base respectively, with 8 bases between them. The germline V gene has CDR1 SGHNT and CDR2 YYREEE (reference sequence). The CDR3 totals 13 residues. The CDR3: CASSSLRSYEQYF. DNA for the CDR3: TGTGCCAGCAGCTCTCTCAGATCCTACGAGCAGTACTTC.

The rearrangement links TRBV11-1 to TRBJ2-7; 12 positions agree with TRBD1. The CDR3 extends over 16 amino acids. Germline V gives CDR1 SGHAT, CDR2 FQDESV (reference sequence). J gave up 4 bases and V 5 bases, and 9 bases lay outside the gene matches. CDR3 protein: CASSPRDRGLSYEQYF. DNA for the CDR3: TGTGCCAGCAGCCCCCGGGACAGGGGGCTCTCGTACGAGCAGTACTTC.

V and J are TRBV4-1 and TRBJ2-5, with 11 bases aligning to TRBD2. The ends lost 4 bases at V and 5 bases at J; junction bases unmatched: 12. The CDR3 has 17 residues. From germline, CDR1 is MGHRA and CDR2 YSYEKL. CDR3 bases: TGCGCCAGCAGCCCAGGGGGTAGCGGGAGGGCCTTGGAGACCCAGTACTTC. Protein product: CASSPGGSGRALETQYF.